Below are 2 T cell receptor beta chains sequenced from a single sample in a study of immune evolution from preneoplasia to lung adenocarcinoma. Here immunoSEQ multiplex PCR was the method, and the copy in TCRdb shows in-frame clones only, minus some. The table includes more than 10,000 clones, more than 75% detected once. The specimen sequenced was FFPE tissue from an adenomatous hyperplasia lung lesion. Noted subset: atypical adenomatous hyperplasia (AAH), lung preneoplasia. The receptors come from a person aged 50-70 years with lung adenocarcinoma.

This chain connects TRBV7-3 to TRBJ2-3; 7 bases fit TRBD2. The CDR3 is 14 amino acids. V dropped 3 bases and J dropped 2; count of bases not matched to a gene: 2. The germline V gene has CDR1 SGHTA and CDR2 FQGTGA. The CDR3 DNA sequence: TGTGCCAGCAGCTTGGGGGGGACCACAGATACGCAGTATTTT. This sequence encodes CASSLGGTTDTQYF.

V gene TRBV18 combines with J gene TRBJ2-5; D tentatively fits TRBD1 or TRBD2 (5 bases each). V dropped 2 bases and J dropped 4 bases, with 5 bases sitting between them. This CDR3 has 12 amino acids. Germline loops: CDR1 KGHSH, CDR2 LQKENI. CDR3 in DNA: TGTGCCAGCTCACCAGGGACAGAGACCCAGTACTTC. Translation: CASSPGTETQYF. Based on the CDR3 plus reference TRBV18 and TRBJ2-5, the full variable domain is NAGVMQNPRHLVRRRGQEARLRCSPMKGHSHVYWYRQLPEEGLKFMVYLQKENIIDESGMPKERFSAEFPKEGPSILRIQQVVRGDSAAYFCASSPGTETQYFGPGTRLLVL.